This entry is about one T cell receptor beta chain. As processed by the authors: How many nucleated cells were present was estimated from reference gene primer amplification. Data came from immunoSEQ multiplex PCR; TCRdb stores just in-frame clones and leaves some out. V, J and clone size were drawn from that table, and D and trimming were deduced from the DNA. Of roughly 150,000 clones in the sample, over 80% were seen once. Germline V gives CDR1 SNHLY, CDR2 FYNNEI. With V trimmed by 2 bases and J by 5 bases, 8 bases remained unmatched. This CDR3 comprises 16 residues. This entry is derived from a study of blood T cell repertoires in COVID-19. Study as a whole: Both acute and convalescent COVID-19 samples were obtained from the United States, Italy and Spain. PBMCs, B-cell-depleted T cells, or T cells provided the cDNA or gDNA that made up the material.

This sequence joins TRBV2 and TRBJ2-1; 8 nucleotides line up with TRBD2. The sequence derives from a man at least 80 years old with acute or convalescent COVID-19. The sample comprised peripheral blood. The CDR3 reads CASSERIAGTNNEQFF. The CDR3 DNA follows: TGTGCCAGCAGTGAAAGAATAGCGGGGACCAACAATGAGCAGTTCTTC.